The following is a TCR beta chain sequence with its context. Its recognized antigen is unknown. No quality values exist for individual bases; no much larger clone is one base distant. The CDR3 starts with the cysteine, ends with the phenylalanine, and has 17 residues. Only the CDR3 portion is preserved as DNA: 51 bases, with reading frame beginning at the first base. V is clipped by 6 bases and J by 2 bases, and the sequence between their germline boundaries is 20 bases long. Taken from the germline V gene (reference sequence), the CDR1 and CDR2 loops are SEHNR and FQNEAQ. The method was the immunoSEQ multiplex PCR assay. The multiplex PCR relied on a mix of 60 forward primers for TCR Vbeta segments and 13 reverse primers for TCR Jbeta segments. The CDR3 region of rearranged TCR beta genes was amplified from genomic DNA by a multiplex PCR assay. Amplified TCR beta libraries were sequenced as 87-base-pair reads on the Illumina HiSeq System. For the original study's pipeline: A later analysis tallied 75 million to 85 million unique TCR beta chains across the 610 or so repertoires, and around 10 million of those chains were shared by two or more donors. A nearest-neighbor algorithm error-corrected the raw reads and collapsed the reads into unique sequences, merging closely related sequences to remove PCR and sequencing errors. Alignment of CDR3 sequences to IMGT reference sequences was used to assign V, D and J gene segments. For a sequence to be retained, at least a six-nucleotide match to both a V gene segment and a J gene segment was required. A rearrangement was called productive if the CDR3 had no stop codons and remained in frame with V and J, and every other rearrangement was called non-productive. Following IMGT convention, CDR3 was defined as the stretch from the second conserved V-encoded cysteine up to the conserved J-encoded phenylalanine. In an earlier analysis of around 600 of the donors, sequences lacking an unambiguous match to a single V gene segment were excluded. In an earlier analysis of 587 of the donors, V segments were called functional above 56.7% productive rearrangements and were called segregating when the between-donor standard deviation exceeded 5%. To diagnose cytomegalovirus status from the catalog of TCR beta chain sequences, a statistical classification framework was built. A later analysis assigned V and J genes by comparing TCR nucleotide sequences with IMGT/GENE-DB human TR gene sequences. In a later analysis, CDR3 sequences and most-parsimonious VDJ recombination scenarios were assigned using the TCRdist pipeline. In a later analysis, each TCR beta chain was defined by its CDR3 amino acid sequence together with its V-gene family, and reads without a unique V-gene family were excluded. As a way to deal with suspected cross-contamination and a sequencing artifact, a later analysis dropped approximately 570 nucleotide sequences that were highly shared and had low generation probability. A later analysis calculated a clonal expansion index for each public chain from normalized within-repertoire ranks of inferred template counts. In a later analysis, generation probabilities were computed with a VDJ recombination model fitted to out-of-frame rearrangements, and the resulting probabilities were checked against IGoR. Hypergeometric tests were used in a later analysis to score TCR-TCR, TCR-HLA and TCR-CMV co-occurrence, with a repertoire-size bias correction applied to the TCR pairs. A later analysis estimated false discovery rates by permuting HLA or CMV assignments 20 times. In a later analysis, co-occurring TCRs were grouped using DBSCAN, with TCRdist sequence similarity added in when clustering inside HLA-allele-positive subsets. Co-occurrence clustering excluded repertoires with fewer than 30,000 or more than 120,000 public chains, plus five with anomalous nucleotide sharing. Not all clones reach the TCRdb copy of this immuneACCESS table, which keeps in-frame sequences only. Checked studies attribute under half of the gap to unresolved V genes and leave the rest unexplained. That table is the source of V, J and clone size, and D and trimming were worked out from the DNA. The sample table shows some 110,000 clones, and 75% to 85% are seen once. The ten largest make up approximately 3% of the sample.

This specimen belongs to a study of cytomegalovirus exposure and HLA in healthy donors (dated by TCRdb to about 2017). Regarding the study in general: In an earlier analysis of several hundred of the donors, 250 to 350 Gb of sequence data and about 110 million unique TCR beta sequences from about 190 million T cells were reported. Approximately 310 gigabases of sequencing data and tens of millions of unique TCR sequences were included in an early release covering about 700 HLA-typed donors. Of the approximately 400 genotyped donors, 81% fell in the genetic ancestry cluster associated with self-reported Caucasian donors. The study aimed to test whether signatures of past pathogen exposure could be identified by cataloging public T cell receptors. The study profiled the T cell repertoires of 666 subjects by immunosequencing and related them to cytomegalovirus serostatus. Besides the first cohort of 666 subjects, a separate validation cohort made up of roughly 130 different subjects was used. The study combined high-throughput TCR immunosequencing, statistical association of individual TCRs with disease status, and machine learning to predict cytomegalovirus infection status. A later analysis re-analyzed previously published TCR beta repertoires from approximately 670 donors and added high-resolution HLA genotyping to study TCR occurrence patterns. Rather than drawing on any new phenotypic data, the later analysis identified candidate immune exposures from TCR beta sequences and the way those sequences occurred across donors. An earlier analysis of 450 to 750 of the donors used high-throughput TCR beta sequencing to judge whether each TCR beta V gene segment behaved as functional or pseudogenic. Donor age, sex, ethnicity and CMV serostatus were collected together with the repertoire data. A later genetic analysis took genome-wide SNP genotypes for about three fifths of the 666 donors and used that subset as a discovery cohort. All discovery cohort repertoires had been generated using a single sequencing platform. HLA typing included class I and class II loci at four-digit resolution. Typing coverage varied by locus: roughly 629-630 donors for A, B, C, DRB1 and DQB1; roughly 560 for DQA1; some 610 for DPA1; 400 to 480 for DPB1. Because of strong linkage in the cohort, five DR-DQ haplotypes were treated as single units for association and clustering. Among over 350 genotyped donors of the cohort, an average of 235,054 unique TCR beta nucleotide sequences were sequenced per donor, approximately 20% of them non-productive.

In total, 630 or so healthy bone marrow donors made up the cohort. Cohort members were all nominally healthy when sampled, although unrecorded immune exposures were likely present. The donor tested CMV seropositive, placing the donor among the approximately 290 seropositive members of the cohort. Every donor gave a peripheral blood sample, and the peripheral blood mononuclear cells from that sample were used for TCR beta sequencing. Genomic DNA extraction from the blood cell samples was performed with the Qiagen DNeasy Blood Extraction Kit. The study at large found these results: In a later analysis, HLA-associated TCR beta chains showed more clonal expansion and lower generation probabilities than non-associated chains that were equally common. Several of the top co-occurrence clusters appeared to be linked to parvovirus B19, influenza, CMV and Epstein-Barr virus, according to a later analysis. According to a later analysis, most CMV-associated TCR beta chains appeared to be HLA-restricted, and the HLA associations seemed to be driven largely by CMV exposure. In an earlier analysis of 587 of the donors, most TCR beta V segments appeared in productive rearrangements about 90% or about 30% of the time, broadly matching IMGT annotations. A later genetic analysis associated a missense DCLRE1C variant with V-gene and J-gene trimming of TCR beta chains, and an independent cohort replicated the association. Specific HLA alleles were associated with 15,000 to 20,000 TCR beta sequences at a false discovery rate of 0.05 in a later analysis. Because the 87-base-pair reads could not distinguish some IMGT-functional V segments, including TRBV6-2 and TRBV6-3, those segments were excluded. The classifier was reported to diagnose cytomegalovirus status with high specificity and sensitivity in both the original cohort and the validation cohort. Three of the identified cytomegalovirus-associated TCR beta chains were confirmed in vitro to be specific for cytomegalovirus antigens. The earlier analysis of about 600 of the donors excluded roughly 16 rarely observed V segments, including chromosome 9 orphons, because counts were too low. Assigning TCR associations to individual alleles was difficult when HLA alleles, especially DR and DQ, strongly co-occurred. CMV serostatus was the only immune exposure information available for the cohort. A later analysis found that TCR association rates varied across HLA loci, with DRB1 alleles showing the most associated TCRs and HLA-C alleles the fewest. Linkage disequilibrium might explain the correlated functional status among segregating V segments, but an unknown experimental factor could not be excluded. In this cohort, only TCR beta chains were sequenced, and detectable features were limited by the absence of alpha or paired-chain data. Compared with the roughly 700-donor mean, donors in an Asian-associated ancestry cluster had fewer N-insertions in productive TCRs, according to a later genetic analysis. Because HLA typing was unavailable for some donors at each locus, only the typed subset was used in association tests. Presence/absence analyses assumed roughly uniform sequencing depth across donors, an assumption that may not hold. The study listed 150 to 200 TCR beta chains as associated with cytomegalovirus. A further reported finding was that TCR beta sequences accurately predicted the HLA-A and HLA-B alleles for most subjects in the first cohort. While some public TCRs were present in many individuals, most TCR sequences turned up only very rarely across donors. A cluster of highly shared sequence variants was judged likely to represent a technical artifact of the sequencing pipeline. It was suggested by the authors that the approach could potentially be generalized to other disease states and immunological phenotypes.

The chain joins TRBV7-9 to TRBJ2-1; TRBD2 might be the D gene, on 6 matching bases. The receptor was derived from a woman aged 18-29 years in good health and CMV-seropositive. What was sequenced was PBMCs. For the CDR3, the sequence is CASSPPWGTPTYNEQFF. Read as DNA, the sequence is TGTGCCAGCAGTCCCCCGTGGGGGACTCCGACCTACAATGAGCAGTTCTTC.